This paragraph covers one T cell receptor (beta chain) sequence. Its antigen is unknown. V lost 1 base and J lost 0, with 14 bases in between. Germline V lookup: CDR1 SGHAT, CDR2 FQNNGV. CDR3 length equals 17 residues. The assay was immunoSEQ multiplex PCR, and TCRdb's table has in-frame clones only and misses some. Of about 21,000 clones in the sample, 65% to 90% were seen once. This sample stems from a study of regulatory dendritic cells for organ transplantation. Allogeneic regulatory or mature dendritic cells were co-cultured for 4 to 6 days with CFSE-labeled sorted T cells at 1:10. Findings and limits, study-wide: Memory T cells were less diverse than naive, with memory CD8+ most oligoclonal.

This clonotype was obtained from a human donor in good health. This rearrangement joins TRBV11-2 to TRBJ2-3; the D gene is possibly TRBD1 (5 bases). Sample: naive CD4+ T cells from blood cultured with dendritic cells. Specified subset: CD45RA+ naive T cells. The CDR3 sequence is CASSLVARTKSTDTQYF. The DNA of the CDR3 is TGTGCCAGCAGCTTAGTCGCGCGGACAAAAAGCACAGATACGCAGTATTTT.